The present entry profiles one T cell receptor beta chain with its context. Assay: immunoSEQ multiplex PCR; the TCRdb copy retains only in-frame clones and omits some. The data show 150,000 or so clones, approximately 90% seen once. The entry originates in a study of control samples from healthy donors and cancer patients. Trimming left V 1 base short and J 2 bases short, with 6 bases between. This CDR3 region has 14 residues. Germline CDR1 MGHRA, CDR2 YSYEKL. The sequencing sample was made of blood. The genes are TRBV4-1 and TRBJ1-3; no reliable D call. The clonotype comes from a woman in her forties or fifties in good health. The CDR3, as DNA: TGCGCCAGCAGCCAAGTGAGTGCTGGAAACACCATATATTTT. This gives the protein CASSQVSAGNTIYF.